This is a list of T cell receptor beta chains from one sample in a study of blood T cell repertoires in COVID-19. The protocol was immunoSEQ multiplex PCR, while the TCRdb copy is restricted to in-frame clones and leaves out a portion. In the table there are about 170,000 clones, 86% of which are singletons. The specimen sequenced was peripheral blood. These receptors were collected from a woman older than 75 in a cohort sampled during active or convalescent COVID-19. CDR3s include the opening cysteine and the closing phenylalanine or tryptophan. The D gene is left open where the match is weak. Clone size is not always given. Where it is, it says once, few, many or a class for expanded clones.

d_gene: .
j_gene: TRBJ2-1
v_gene: TRBV5-4
abundance: .
CDR3nt: TGTGCCAGCAGCTCAATTCAAGGGGGTAACAATGAGCAGTTCTTC
CDR3aa: CASSSIQGGNNEQFF

d_gene: .
j_gene: TRBJ2-3
v_gene: TRBV14
abundance: .
CDR3nt: TGTGCCAGCAGCCAAGGTGGAGGGTTTACCGATACGCAGTATTTT
CDR3aa: CASSQGGGFTDTQYF

d_gene: .
j_gene: TRBJ1-4
v_gene: TRBV7-9
abundance: .
CDR3nt: TGTGCCAGCAGCTTAGTTGAGGCTCCCGGACTGTTTTTT
CDR3aa: CASSLVEAPGLFF

d_gene: TRBD1
j_gene: TRBJ1-5
v_gene: TRBV7-9
abundance: .
CDR3nt: TGTGCCAGCAGCCCATCCAGGGGGTTCAATCAGCCCCAGCATTTT
CDR3aa: CASSPSRGFNQPQHF

d_gene: TRBD2
j_gene: TRBJ2-2
v_gene: TRBV14
abundance: .
CDR3nt: TGTGCCAGCAGCGGTAGCGGGAGTTTACCCGGGGAGCTGTTTTTT
CDR3aa: CASSGSGSLPGELFF

d_gene: .
j_gene: TRBJ1-2
v_gene: TRBV7-5
abundance: .
CDR3nt: TGTGCCAGAAGCTCGGGACAGCGACCTAACTATGGCTACACCTTC
CDR3aa: CARSSGQRPNYGYTF

d_gene: TRBD2
j_gene: TRBJ2-1
v_gene: TRBV5-1
abundance: .
CDR3nt: TGCGCCAGCAGCGGACTAGCGGGGGGGTCCTATGGATCCTACAATGAGCAGTTCTTC
CDR3aa: CASSGLAGGSYGSYNEQFF

d_gene: .
j_gene: TRBJ1-2
v_gene: TRBV19
abundance: once
CDR3nt: TGTGCCAGTAAAGGAGGGGCCAGGACCGGCTACACCTTC
CDR3aa: CASKGGARTGYTF

d_gene: TRBD2
j_gene: TRBJ2-3
v_gene: TRBV12-5
abundance: .
CDR3nt: TGTGCTAGTGGTTTGTGGACTAGCGCGAGCACAGATACGCAGTATTTT
CDR3aa: CASGLWTSASTDTQYF

d_gene: TRBD2
j_gene: TRBJ2-7
v_gene: TRBV6-6
abundance: .
CDR3nt: TGTGCCAGCAGTCTCGGGGGGGGACGAGCCTACGAGCAGTACTTC
CDR3aa: CASSLGGGRAYEQYF

d_gene: .
j_gene: TRBJ1-1
v_gene: TRBV30
abundance: .
CDR3nt: TGTGCCTGGAGGGAGTACACTGAAGCTTTCTTT
CDR3aa: CAWREYTEAFF

d_gene: .
j_gene: TRBJ2-5
v_gene: TRBV5-1
abundance: once
CDR3nt: TGCGCCAGCAGCTTGGACAGGGCGAGGGAGACCCAGTACTTC
CDR3aa: CASSLDRARETQYF

d_gene: TRBD1
j_gene: TRBJ1-4
v_gene: TRBV9
abundance: .
CDR3nt: TGTGCCAGCAGCGCCCGGGGAGGGACAGGGGAAAAACTGTTTTTT
CDR3aa: CASSARGGTGEKLFF

d_gene: .
j_gene: TRBJ1-4
v_gene: TRBV6-6
abundance: once
CDR3nt: TGTGCCAGTATACGGGGGGGCCAAGAAAAACTGTTTTTT
CDR3aa: CASIRGGQEKLFF

d_gene: TRBD1
j_gene: TRBJ1-1
v_gene: TRBV7-6
abundance: .
CDR3nt: TGTGCCAGCAGCAAGGGGACAGGGATGAACACTGAAGCTTTCTTT
CDR3aa: CASSKGTGMNTEAFF

d_gene: .
j_gene: TRBJ1-3
v_gene: TRBV7-2
abundance: .
CDR3nt: TGTGCCAGCAGCTTAGGGGAGGTCTCTGGAAACACCATATATTTT
CDR3aa: CASSLGEVSGNTIYF

d_gene: .
j_gene: TRBJ1-1
v_gene: TRBV2
abundance: .
CDR3nt: TGTGCCAGCAGATGGGGGTCAGGGGCCGACACTGAAGCTTTCTTT
CDR3aa: CASRWGSGADTEAFF

d_gene: TRBD1
j_gene: TRBJ1-2
v_gene: TRBV4-3
abundance: medium-sized
CDR3nt: TGCGCCAGCAGCTTGGGACAGTCTTTTAACTATGGCTACACCTTC
CDR3aa: CASSLGQSFNYGYTF

d_gene: .
j_gene: TRBJ2-3
v_gene: TRBV2
abundance: .
CDR3nt: TGTGCCAGCAGTGAAGCGGGTTTCCGGGAGAGAGATACGCAGTATTTT
CDR3aa: CASSEAGFRERDTQYF

d_gene: .
j_gene: TRBJ1-5
v_gene: TRBV28
abundance: .
CDR3nt: TGTGCCAGCAGTTTATCGAACCGACATTATAGCAATCAGCCCCAGCATTTT
CDR3aa: CASSLSNRHYSNQPQHF

d_gene: .
j_gene: TRBJ1-3
v_gene: TRBV18
abundance: .
CDR3nt: TGTGCCAGCTCAAGCGGAGCGGGGCAAAGCTCTGGAAACACCATATATTTT
CDR3aa: CASSSGAGQSSGNTIYF

d_gene: TRBD1
j_gene: TRBJ1-1
v_gene: TRBV10-2
abundance: few
CDR3nt: TGCGCCAGCAGACAGGGGCCATCGAACACTGAAGCTTTCTTT
CDR3aa: CASRQGPSNTEAFF

d_gene: TRBD1
j_gene: TRBJ2-7
v_gene: TRBV10-3
abundance: few
CDR3nt: TGTGCCATCAGTGGGGACAGGAGCTCCTACGAGCAGTACTTC
CDR3aa: CAISGDRSSYEQYF

d_gene: .
j_gene: TRBJ1-5
v_gene: TRBV28
abundance: .
CDR3nt: TGTGCCAGCCGACACAACAATCAGCCCCAGCATTTT
CDR3aa: CASRHNNQPQHF

d_gene: TRBD2
j_gene: TRBJ2-7
v_gene: TRBV5-4
abundance: .
CDR3nt: TGTGCCAGCAGCTTTATCGGTCCCGGACTAGCGGAAAGCTACGAGCAGTACTTC
CDR3aa: CASSFIGPGLAESYEQYF

d_gene: TRBD2
j_gene: TRBJ2-3
v_gene: TRBV24-1
abundance: .
CDR3nt: TGTGCCACCAGTGACCCGGGACTAGCGGCAACAGATACGCAGTATTTT
CDR3aa: CATSDPGLAATDTQYF

d_gene: .
j_gene: TRBJ1-5
v_gene: TRBV4-3
abundance: few
CDR3nt: TGCGCCAGCAGCCAAGACGACAGTGATCAGCCCCAGCATTTT
CDR3aa: CASSQDDSDQPQHF

d_gene: TRBD2
j_gene: TRBJ2-1
v_gene: TRBV5-4
abundance: once
CDR3nt: TGTGCCAGCACTAGCGGGAGGGGGAGCTCCTACAATGAGCAGTTCTTC
CDR3aa: CASTSGRGSSYNEQFF

d_gene: .
j_gene: TRBJ2-3
v_gene: TRBV5-1
abundance: .
CDR3nt: TGCGCCAGCAGCCCCGTTGGCACAGATACGCAGTATTTT
CDR3aa: CASSPVGTDTQYF

d_gene: .
j_gene: TRBJ1-2
v_gene: TRBV18
abundance: .
CDR3nt: TGTGCCAGCTCACCGGGCCCAGTCTATGGCTACACCTTC
CDR3aa: CASSPGPVYGYTF

d_gene: TRBD1
j_gene: TRBJ1-5
v_gene: TRBV18
abundance: .
CDR3nt: TGTGCCAGCTCACCATTTGGGACAGGGGCCAATCAGCCCCAGCATTTT
CDR3aa: CASSPFGTGANQPQHF

d_gene: TRBD1
j_gene: TRBJ1-5
v_gene: TRBV30
abundance: once
CDR3nt: TGTGCCTGGAGCCGGGACAGCCACAATCAGCCCCAGCATTTT
CDR3aa: CAWSRDSHNQPQHF

d_gene: .
j_gene: TRBJ2-2
v_gene: TRBV18
abundance: .
CDR3nt: TGTGCCAGCTCACCGTCGGAGTTACTTGGGCTGTTTTTT
CDR3aa: CASSPSELLGLFF

d_gene: .
j_gene: TRBJ1-2
v_gene: TRBV19
abundance: .
CDR3nt: TGTGCCAGTAGTATAGGCTCAGGGGATGGCTACACCTTC
CDR3aa: CASSIGSGDGYTF

d_gene: TRBD2
j_gene: TRBJ2-1
v_gene: TRBV10-1
abundance: .
CDR3nt: TGCGCCAGCAGTGAGAATCTAGCGGGAGGAAGTGAGCAGTTCTTC
CDR3aa: CASSENLAGGSEQFF

d_gene: .
j_gene: TRBJ2-7
v_gene: TRBV4-1
abundance: once
CDR3nt: TGCGCCAGCAGCCTACCCGGGGTCTCCTACGAGCAGTACTTC
CDR3aa: CASSLPGVSYEQYF

d_gene: TRBD2
j_gene: TRBJ2-5
v_gene: TRBV4-3
abundance: .
CDR3nt: TGCGCCAGCAGCCAAGTGACTAGCGGGGGAGGAGAGACCCAGTACTTC
CDR3aa: CASSQVTSGGGETQYF

d_gene: .
j_gene: TRBJ1-3
v_gene: TRBV5-1
abundance: .
CDR3nt: TGCGCCAGCAGCTTGGTGGCGAGGGATGGAAACACCATATATTTT
CDR3aa: CASSLVARDGNTIYF